This TCR beta chain emerged from a study of radiation and T cells in renal cell carcinoma. Study-level findings and limits: Pretreatment tumor biopsies were lacking, so baseline clonotypes are unknown.

Sequenced by immunoSEQ multiplex PCR; TCRdb stores in-frame clones only, minus some. The repertoire includes over 90,000 clones, approximately 82% of them detected once, and about 7.2% sits in the top ten. V dropped 8 bases and J dropped 2; count of bases not matched to a gene: 10. Germline CDR1 MDHEN, CDR2 SYDVKM. This CDR3 is 16 amino acids long. With respect to this clone: Its antigen is unidentified.

The time point is: blood 4 weeks post-SBRT, at nephrectomy. Treatment in this sample: 15 Gy SBRT to primary tumor, nephrectomy 4 weeks later. Nephrectomy followed 15 Gy stereotactic body radiation by 4 weeks. This receptor was taken from a man in his 60s with renal cell carcinoma. The chain joins TRBV28 to TRBJ2-1, with 9 nucleotides matching TRBD2. The material was blood, obtained from a patient whose treatment included radiotherapy and nephrectomy. The CDR3 is CASFNSGRRAYNEQFF. CDR3 bases: TGTGCCAGCTTTAATAGCGGGAGACGGGCCTACAATGAGCAGTTCTTC. The full variable domain, with the rest looked up from reference TRBV28 and TRBJ2-1, is DVKVTQSSRYLVKRTGEKVFLECVQDMDHENMFWYRQDPGLGLRLIYFSYDVKMKEKGDIPEGYSVSREKKERFSLILESASTNQTSMYLCASFNSGRRAYNEQFFGPGTRLTVL.